This passage covers 18 T cell receptor beta chains from one sample sequenced in a study of T cells in Graves' hyperthyroidism and ophthalmopathy. Researchers took RNA transcripts and amplified the TCR beta CDR3 regions from them. The primer set for the first-round RT-PCR of the TCR CDR3 was HTBI. TCRdb processed the multiplex PCR reads anew with MiXCR; each CDR3 protein has one entry. Of fewer than 450,000 distinct CDR3 sequences listed, 17% are singletons. Sequencing was done on a sample of blood. Receptor source: a woman in her twenties or thirties with Graves' hyperthyroidism that later progressed to Graves' ophthalmopathy.

This clonotype has a count of ten or more. V and J are TRBV27 and TRBJ1-2; the D is unclear. CDR3 length equals 17 residues. V was pared by 4 bases and J by 0 bases, with 18 bases between. Germline loops: CDR1 MNHEY, CDR2 SMNVEV (reference sequence). The CDR3 is CASSSLMQVGANYGYTF. CDR3 DNA: TGTGCCAGCAGTTCTCTGATGCAGGTCGGGGCTAACTATGGCTACACCTTC.

The gene calls are TRBV5-1 and TRBJ2-5; TRBD1 matches at 12 bases. The CDR3 runs to 16 residues. Germline values: CDR1 SGHRS, CDR2 YFSETQ. V dropped 4 bases and J dropped 4; count of bases not matched to a gene: 8. The CDR3 region is CASSLGTGGVLETQYF. The CDR3 nucleotides read TGCGCCAGCAGCCTAGGGACAGGGGGCGTCTTAGAGACCCAGTACTTC.

This clonotype was seen only a few times. This may arise from a read error, as a much more abundant clone is one base away. This chain uses TRBV29-1 with TRBJ2-3; 13 nucleotides match TRBD2. The V gene's germline CDR1 is SQVTM and CDR2 ANQGSEA. J was trimmed by 5 bases and V by 5 bases; bases with no gene match: 13. This CDR3 has 17 amino acids. DNA of the CDR3: TGCAGCGTTACAGGACTAGCGGGAGAGGGCTTCATAGATACGCAGTATTTT. The encoded protein is CSVTGLAGEGFIDTQYF.

Only one count was recorded for this clonotype. The rearrangement links TRBV28 to TRBJ1-1, with 7 bases matching TRBD1. J was trimmed by 0 bases and V by 7 bases; bases with no gene match: 8. Looked up from germline, CDR1 is MDHEN and CDR2 is SYDVKM. CDR3 length: 15 residues. The CDR3 here is CASNSQGPMNTEAFF. DNA for the CDR3: TGTGCCAGCAATTCACAGGGGCCCATGAACACTGAAGCTTTCTTT.

In its sample, this clonotype was seen a few times. V is TRBV7-9 and J is TRBJ2-5, with 10 bases identical to TRBD1. CDR3 size: 15 residues. V gave up 3 bases and J gave up 5 bases; unmatched junction bases: 6. Germline V CDR1 and CDR2: SEHNR, FQNEAQ (reference sequence). CDR3 loop: CASSFATGGWETQYF. As DNA, the CDR3 is TGTGCCAGCAGCTTCGCGACAGGGGGCTGGGAGACCCAGTACTTC. Drawing the rest from reference TRBV7-9 and TRBJ2-5, the complete variable domain is DTGVSQNPRHKITKRGQNVTFRCDPISEHNRLYWYRQTLGQGPEFLTYFQNEAQLEKSRLLSDRFSAERPKGSFSTLEIQRTEQGDSAMYLCASSFATGGWETQYFGPGTRLLVL.

This clonotype occurred many times. This chain uses TRBV6-1 with TRBJ1-6, with D hard to call. CDR3 length: 15 residues. Germline V gives CDR1 MNHNS, CDR2 SASEGT. V was cut by 6 bases and J by 6 bases, with 15 bases left in between. The CDR3 spells CASSKEGVGNSPLHF. CDR3 coding DNA: TGTGCCAGCAGCAAGGAGGGTGTTGGTAATTCACCCCTCCACTTT.

This clonotype was seen repeatedly, ten times or more. The J gene is TRBJ2-7, the V gene TRBV20-1; 11 bases are a match to TRBD2. This CDR3 is 15 amino acids long. V gave up 3 bases and J gave up 5 bases; unmatched junction bases: 9. Germline loops: CDR1 DFQATT, CDR2 SNEGSKA (reference sequence). Written as DNA, the CDR3 is TGCAGTGCTAGGGGACTAGCGGAACGCCTAGACGAGCAGTACTTC. Translation gives CSARGLAERLDEQYF.

Turning to this clonotype: A read error may explain this, as a much larger clone is one base away. In DNA form, the CDR3 reads TGTGCCAGCGGGGTCCCGACAATCCGCACAGATACGCAGTATTTT. This codes for CASGVPTIRTDTQYF. The chain has TRBV2 and TRBJ2-3; D not resolved. Trimming removed 8 bases at V and 1 base at J, with 16 bases between. This CDR3 contains 15 residues. Germline-derived CDR1 and CDR2 are SNHLY and FYNNEI.

This clonotype was observed once. The chain is built from TRBV5-1 and TRBJ2-1; D is uncertain. Trimming shortened V by 2 bases and J by 6 bases, and 9 bases separated the two germline ends. In germline, CDR1 is SGHRS, CDR2 YFSETQ. The CDR3 sequence is 13 residues long. CDR3 protein: CASSLGPPNEQFF. The CDR3 nucleotides read TGCGCCAGCAGCTTAGGGCCCCCCAATGAGCAGTTCTTC.

This clonotype was detected many times. The chain links TRBV25-1 to TRBJ2-7; 7 nucleotides match TRBD1. CDR1 is MGHDK, CDR2 SYGVNS, per germline. The CDR3 extends over 15 amino acids. Unmatched junction bases numbered 10, after V lost 4 bases and J lost 4 bases. The CDR3 DNA reads TGTGCCAGCAGTGGGAATCAGGGGGATACATACGAGCAGTACTTC. It specifies CASSGNQGDTYEQYF.

This clonotype was seen more than once but under ten times. This rearrangement joins TRBV6-1 to TRBJ1-3; the match to TRBD1 covers 9 bases. CDR1 and CDR2 (germline): MNHNS, SASEGT. The CDR3 is 16 amino acids. V gave up 6 bases and J gave up 3 bases; unmatched junction bases: 9. CDR3 residues: CASSIQQGAGGNTIYF. The CDR3 DNA reads as TGTGCCAGCAGCATCCAACAGGGGGCTGGTGGAAACACCATATATTTT.

This clonotype came up many times. The genes are TRBV20-1 and TRBJ2-4; TRBD2 matches at 11 bases. CDR1 is DFQATT and CDR2 is SNEGSKA in the germline V gene (reference sequence). Germline trimming cut 5 bases from V and 5 bases from J; bases unmatched to any gene: 2. The CDR3 is 13 amino acids. CDR3: CSALTSGENIQYF. In nucleotides, the CDR3 is TGCAGTGCTTTGACTAGCGGGGAAAACATTCAGTACTTC.

The J gene is TRBJ2-1, the V gene TRBV6-2 or TRBV6-3, with TRBD1 matching over 9 bases. This CDR3 is built from 15 residues. Germline trimming cut 5 bases from V and 6 bases from J; bases unmatched to any gene: 8. The germline CDR1 and CDR2 sequences are MNHEY and SVGEGT. In DNA form, the CDR3 reads TGTGCCAGCAGTGGGGGGACAGGGTTTATCAATGAGCAGTTCTTC. It yields the protein CASSGGTGFINEQFF.

The V gene is TRBV12-3 or TRBV12-4, the J gene TRBJ1-5; D gene ambiguous. Trimming shortened V by 4 bases and J by 4 bases, and 11 bases separated the two germline ends. The CDR3 contains 14 residues. Here the CDR3 DNA reads TGTGCCAGCAGTTCGCGAAGTAGGAATCAGCCCCAGCATTTT. This encodes CASSSRSRNQPQHF.

V gene TRBV14 combines with J gene TRBJ2-7; 7 positions agree with TRBD2. The CDR3 covers 14 residues. The trim removed 4 bases at V and 3 bases at J, leaving 6 bases unmatched. The germline V gene has CDR1 SGHDN and CDR2 FVKESK. CDR3 nucleotide sequence: TGTGCCAGCAGCCGCGGACTAGGCCACTACGAGCAGTACTTC. Amino acids: CASSRGLGHYEQYF.

This clonotype was picked up a small number of times. The chain recombines TRBV5-1 with TRBJ1-3; D is possibly TRBD1 (5 bases). From germline, CDR1 is SGHRS and CDR2 YFSETQ. The V end was cut by 2 bases, the J end by 4 bases, with 13 bases between. This CDR3 region has 15 residues. CDR3 bases: TGCGCCAGCAGCTTCGAACCAGGGTACGGAAACACCATATATTTT. Translated: CASSFEPGYGNTIYF. The variable domain in full, completed from reference TRBV5-1 and TRBJ1-3, reads KAGVTQTPRYLIKTRGQQVTLSCSPISGHRSVSWYQQTPGQGLQFLFEYFSETQRNKGNFPGRFSGRQFSNSRSEMNVSTLELGDSALYLCASSFEPGYGNTIYFGEGSWLTVV.

This clonotype showed up many times. The J gene is TRBJ2-6, the V gene TRBV7-8; a possible D gene is TRBD1 (6 bases). This CDR3 is built from 17 residues. V dropped 0 bases and J dropped 4 bases, with 13 bases sitting between them. Germline values: CDR1 SGHVS, CDR2 FQNEAQ. The CDR3 nucleotides read TGTGCCAGCAGCTTAGCGGAACAGGGAACCGGGGCCAACGTCCTGACTTTC. The encoded protein is CASSLAEQGTGANVLTF.

This clonotype has ten or more counts. J is TRBJ2-7 and V is TRBV20-1, with D possibly being TRBD1 or TRBD2 (5 bases each). Trimming removed 2 bases from V and 3 bases from J, with 11 bases in between. CDR1 DFQATT and CDR2 SNEGSKA come from the germline V gene (reference sequence). The CDR3 has 13 residues. CDR3 DNA sequence: TGCAGTGCTAGATCAGGGAGACACTACGAGCAGTACTTC. Translating gives CSARSGRHYEQYF.